A single sample gave rise to the 8 T cell receptor beta chains below, sequenced in a study of tissue T cells after allogeneic stem cell transplantation. Profiling relied on immunoSEQ multiplex PCR, and the TCRdb table lists in-frame clones only, not all of them. The repertoire holds approximately 45,000 clones, 65% to 85% seen once, with around 0.6% in the top ten. The sequenced material came from sorted cells pooled from one or two spleens. Source of these receptors: a pool of C57BL/6 mice in good health.

Concerning this clone itself: Gene and germline names: mouse. Read sequence stops 1 residue before the CDR3 end, and the germline J gene provides the missing end. The genes are TRBV16 and TRBJ2-7; D not certain. Germline V lookup: CDR1 SGHSA, CDR2 FRNQAP. This CDR3 has 11 amino acids. The germline V and J ends were trimmed by 2 bases and 7 bases, with 6 bases remaining between them. The CDR3 region is CASSLLVEQYF. The DNA read from the CDR3 is TGTGCAAGCAGCTTACTGGTGGAACAGTAC.

Comments on this clone: The genes and germline here are from mouse. The DNA ends 1 residue before the CDR3 does, and the rest of the CDR3 is filled in from the germline J gene. The chain links TRBV19 to TRBJ2-7, with 9 nucleotides matching TRBD2. With 10 bases clipped from V and 0 bases from J, the junction kept 5 bases outside the gene matches. Germline CDR1 is FNHDT and CDR2 is SITEND (reference sequence). This CDR3 has 13 residues. The CDR3 bases that were read are TGTGCCCTCCCTGGGGGGGACTCCTATGAACAGTAC. Translating it yields CALPGGDSYEQY. The full CDR3 protein reads CALPGGDSYEQYF.

This clone has a single count. Mouse gene names and germline throughout. The CDR3 extends 1 residue past the end of the read, so its final part is completed from the germline J gene. The chain uses TRBV16 and TRBJ2-4, with 11 bases identical to TRBD2. The CDR3 consists of 16 residues. V shed 3 bases and J 4 bases; nucleotides not matched to a gene: 6. Germline V gives CDR1 SGHSA, CDR2 FRNQAP. Here the CDR3 reads CASSLMDWGAKNTLYF. The sequenced part of the CDR3 DNA is TGTGCAAGCAGCTTGATGGACTGGGGGGCGAAAAACACCTTGTAC.

As for this clone: Mouse germline and gene names are used. The read is 1 residue too short to cover the CDR3 end, so that end is filled in from the germline J gene. The J gene is TRBJ2-3, the V gene TRBV1; D possibly uses TRBD1 or TRBD2 (6 bases each). V shed 3 bases and J shed 0 bases, with 10 bases lying between them. CDR3 length: 15 amino acids. The germline CDR1 and CDR2 sequences are NSQYPW and LRSPGD (reference sequence). The part of the CDR3 DNA that was read is TGCACCTGCAGTGCTATGGGGGCTAGTGCAGAAACGCTGTAT. It translates to CTCSAMGASAETLY. The complete CDR3 sequence is CTCSAMGASAETLYF.

On this clone: The genes are named according to mouse. The read ends 1 residue before the CDR3 terminus; that terminus is restored from the germline J gene. The V and J genes are TRBV1 and TRBJ1-6; weak D call: TRBD1 (6 bases). TRBJ1-6 is reported as an ORF; its role is uncertain. The CDR3 runs to 18 residues. V was trimmed by 1 base and J by 0 bases, leaving 13 bases between them. Germline CDR1 reads NSQYPW; CDR2 reads LRSPGD (reference sequence). The part of the CDR3 DNA that was read is TGCACCTGCAGTGCAGGGGGCAGGGGCCTTTCCTATAATTCGCCCCTCTAC. This translates into CTCSAGGRGLSYNSPLY. The whole CDR3 sequence is CTCSAGGRGLSYNSPLYF.

As regards this clone: Mouse gene names and germline throughout. The read terminates 1 residue before the CDR3 end, so the remaining end is supplied by the germline J gene. The rearrangement joins TRBV4 to TRBJ2-5, with 10 bases matching TRBD2. This CDR3 is built from 16 residues. The junction had 4 bases not matched to a gene; V was cut back by 4 bases and J by 0 bases. The V gene's germline CDR1 is LGHDT and CDR2 YNNKQL (reference sequence). The covered CDR3 bases are TGTGCCAGCAGCTTGGACTGGGGGTCTAACCAAGACACCCAGTAC. It translates to CASSLDWGSNQDTQY. The full CDR3 protein reads CASSLDWGSNQDTQYF.

As regards this clone: Gene names refer to mouse genes. Incomplete CDR3 DNA: TGTGCCAGCGTGGGTAATAACTATGCTGAGCAGTTC. Its protein is CASVGNNYAEQF. The whole CDR3 region reads CASVGNNYAEQFF. The chain uses TRBV13-2 and TRBJ2-1; D call uncertain. The missing CDR3 end, 1 residue past where the read stops, is filled in from the germline J gene. CDR3 length: 13 residues. Germline V gene sequence: CDR1 NNHNN, CDR2 SYGAGS (reference sequence). Between the trimmed V and J ends, which lost 6 bases and 0 bases, there was a span of 7 bases.

As for this clone: Each gene name is a mouse one. The CDR3 region is CASSLGTGVTEVFF. The covered CDR3 bases are TGTGCCAGCAGCTTAGGGACAGGGGTCACAGAAGTCTTC. V is TRBV3 and J is TRBJ1-1, with 9 bases fitting TRBD1. The CDR3 end lies 1 residue beyond the end of the read and is filled in from the germline J gene. Germline lookup yields CDR1 SNHLY and CDR2 FYNGKV (reference sequence). The J segment lost 4 bases and the V segment lost 1 base, leaving 1 base of the junction unmatched. The CDR3 contains 14 residues.